This TCR beta chain comes out of a study of shared clonotypes between healthy human individuals (dated by TCRdb to the early 2020s). Regarding the research as a whole: The cohort comprised two women and three men aged 18 to 49 years. Per donor, leukapheresis produced somewhere between about 0.85 and 9.5 billion PBMCs. Libraries were prepared and TCR repertoires were sequenced by different laboratories using diverse techniques, in order to increase sequencing depth and limit assay-specific biases. To estimate repertoire size and how much clonotype sharing occurs between individuals, the study deeply sequenced the blood TCR repertoires of five healthy adults. For each donor, three plates each were used for CD4 naive and CD4 memory, two plates were used for CD8 naive, and one plate was used for CD8 memory.

In the case of this clone: Its antigen is unknown. Base quality data are lacking; no much larger clone is found one base away.

Using the deep immunoSEQ assay, multiplex PCR amplified TCR CDR3 regions from genomic DNA. Extracted genomic DNA from each cell subset was spread evenly across all wells of several immunoSEQ 96-well plates, with each plate serving as a replicate. For sorted subsets, each replicate PCR was loaded with roughly 200 ng genomic DNA, equivalent to 30,000 to 35,000 T cell genomes. The purified libraries were quantified using a Qubit 3.0 fluorometer, sized with a Bioanalyzer 2100, and then quantified again using the KAPA Library Quantification kit. Every immunoSEQ 96-well plate was sequenced on a separate single-read 150-cycle Illumina NextSeq 550 flow cell. The paper's processing steps were these. The immunoSEQ output contained only junctional sequences without quality scores, so filtering could not match that applied to full-length reads. Sequences were annotated with PyIR, a Python wrapper for IgBLAST v1.9, using IMGT germline references to assign V/J genes and CDR3. Reads were filtered out if the reads had weak V/J assignments (E-value above 1e-6), no CDR3, stop codons, out-of-frame junctions, or ambiguous translated residues. V3J clonotypes were defined as sequences sharing an identical inferred V gene, J gene, and CDR3 amino acid sequence. Percentage overlap between repertoires was calculated by dividing the number of shared unique clonotypes by the size of the smaller repertoire. Repertoire richness was assessed with RTK rarefaction, the Chao1 estimator, and Recon v2.1 estimates of unobserved clonotypes. For all TCRbeta clonotypes obtained by the gDNA method from several donors, generation probabilities were computed with OLGA. This is the immuneACCESS table as TCRdb keeps it, with only in-frame sequences that have V and J called. A part of the clones is gone; compared with another copy, unresolved V genes explain less than half, and the rest is unexplained. The V and J calls and clone size come from that table; D and trimming were worked out from the DNA. For this sample the table gives about 2.4 million clones, of which more than 85% were detected only once. Around 0.4% of the sample lies in the top ten.

Healthy HIV-negative adults with no recently reported acute infections or vaccinations were included as donors. All donors were Caucasian adults living in Nashville, Tennessee, USA. CD4+ T cells were enriched by magnetic negative selection; naive cells were then positively selected on CD45RA, and the negative fraction formed the memory subset. Blood was collected by leukapheresis, and PBMCs were isolated by Ficoll-Histopaque density gradient centrifugation and then cryopreserved in liquid nitrogen vapor phase. Purity and quantity of every magnetically sorted T cell population were checked by analytical flow cytometry. From each sorted fraction, genomic DNA was isolated and quantified by UV absorbance on a Nanodrop 2000c. The full study reports these points: Sampling was limited to blood, and TCR repertoires in tissue likely differ from TCR repertoires in blood. Pairwise subsampling indicated that sequencing depth was expected to affect the degree of clonotype sharing among donors. When several donors were compared, the shared fraction of clonotypes was about 5.5% for naive CD4, about 4% for naive CD8, 2.3% for memory CD4, and 0.3% to 0.5% for memory CD8. Higher generation probabilities were observed for clonotypes shared by all four sorted-subset donors than for non-shared clonotypes. Because the study included only a small number of donors, the genetic and exposure-history diversity represented was limited. Even with the large sequencing depth, rarefaction of the sorted-subset datasets indicated that sequencing was incomplete. Estimated clonotype richness was generally larger for naive than for memory subsets.

Sequencing was carried out using naive CD4+ T cells from PBMCs. Reading the label with the study, this specimen's cell subset or site is: CD45RA+ positively selected. The receptor was isolated from a man between 18 and 35 years old in good health. Some clones in this sample may be carry-over from other donors' samples.

The DNA sequence is TGTGCCAGCAGTGGCCATCGCGAGACAGTCGACTATGGCTACACCTTC. This gives the protein CASSGHRETVDYGYTF. The chain is encoded by TRBV6-1 joined to TRBJ1-2; the D gene is possibly TRBD1, with 5 bases matching. A distance of 18 bases separates the germline ends of V and J, which lose 4 bases and 3 bases respectively. CDR1 and CDR2 are drawn from the germline V gene: MNHNS, SASEGT. The CDR3 spans 16 residues, from the cysteine through the phenylalanine. The CDR3 DNA has 48 bases and is translated from base 1.